The 18 T cell receptor beta chains below were found in one sample sequenced in a study of metastatic and nonmetastatic thyroid tumors. TCRdb re-clonotyped the PCR reads through MiXCR. The table records roughly 4,700 clones, about 31% of them present only once. No patient received treatment before thyroid surgery. The sequenced sample consisted of adjacent normal tissue. These receptors were collected from a female donor with papillary thyroid cancer or a benign thyroid nodule (not recorded which). Some clones in this sample may be carry-over from other donors' samples.

The rearrangement links TRBV5-1 to TRBJ1-1; TRBD1 matches 8 bases. The CDR3 has 16 amino acids. The ends lost 3 bases at V and 4 bases at J; junction bases unmatched: 11. Per germline, CDR1 SGHRS and CDR2 YFSETQ. The CDR3 sequence is CASSSLSTGGGTEAFF. CDR3 coding DNA: TGCGCCAGCAGCTCTCTATCAACAGGGGGAGGCACTGAAGCTTTCTTT. Looking up the rest from reference TRBV5-1 and TRBJ1-1 gives the full variable domain: KAGVTQTPRYLIKTRGQQVTLSCSPISGHRSVSWYQQTPGQGLQFLFEYFSETQRNKGNFPGRFSGRQFSNSRSEMNVSTLELGDSALYLCASSSLSTGGGTEAFFGQGTRLTVV.

J is TRBJ2-2 and V is TRBV19, with D possibly matching TRBD1 (5 bases). Germline CDR1 reads LNHDA; CDR2 reads SQIVND (reference sequence). V was trimmed by 4 bases and J by 5 bases, leaving 8 bases between them. This CDR3 contains 13 residues. CDR3 bases: TGTGCCAGTAGTACCCAGGGTACCGGGGAGCTGTTTTTT. Translating it yields CASSTQGTGELFF.

This clone is labeled medium-sized. The V call is TRBV15, the J call TRBJ2-2; no definite D call. The CDR3 length is 12 residues. Trimming removed 9 bases at V and 5 bases at J, with 10 bases between. Germline lookup yields CDR1 LNHNV and CDR2 YYDKDF (reference sequence). In nucleotides, the CDR3 is TGTGCCACGGCTCAGAGTACCGGGGAGCTGTTTTTT. It specifies CATAQSTGELFF.

By sample share, this clone is medium-sized (0.01 to 0.1%). The V gene is TRBV18, the J gene TRBJ1-6; 7 bases match TRBD1. CDR3 length equals 19 residues. Unmatched junction bases numbered 16, after V lost 3 bases and J lost 5 bases. In germline, CDR1 is KGHSH, CDR2 LQKENI. The CDR3 DNA follows: TGTGCCAGCTCACCGTTTCCTACAGGGGTCAGCGTCGATAATTCACCCCTCCACTTT. Its translation: CASSPFPTGVSVDNSPLHF. The full variable domain, in which reference TRBV18 and TRBJ1-6 provide the parts outside the CDR3, is NAGVMQNPRHLVRRRGQEARLRCSPMKGHSHVYWYRQLPEEGLKFMVYLQKENIIDESGMPKERFSAEFPKEGPSILRIQQVVRGDSAAYFCASSPFPTGVSVDNSPLHFGNGTRLTVT.

The rearrangement uses TRBV12-3 or TRBV12-4 and TRBJ2-3; 9 bases fit TRBD2. V shed 6 bases, J shed 5 bases, and the junction held 6 bases outside the gene matches. CDR3 length equals 14 residues. CDR3 sequence reads: CASSRGGARDTQYF. CDR3 nucleotide sequence: TGTGCCAGCAGCCGCGGGGGGGCCAGAGATACGCAGTATTTT.

The genes are TRBV11-2 and TRBJ1-2; perhaps TRBD1 as D (6 bases). Trimming shortened V by 5 bases and J by 2 bases, and 9 bases separated the two germline ends. The germline V gene has CDR1 SGHAT and CDR2 FQNNGV. This CDR3 region has 13 residues. The chain's CDR3 is CASSVGQNYGYTF. CDR3 coding DNA: TGTGCCAGCAGCGTAGGACAGAACTATGGCTACACCTTC.

This chain links TRBV7-9 with TRBJ2-1; 7 bases line up with TRBD2. The CDR3 covers 14 residues. The trim removed 10 bases at V and 9 bases at J, leaving 15 bases unmatched. Germline loops: CDR1 SEHNR, CDR2 FQNEAQ (reference sequence). The CDR3 loop reads CAITGQREGTEQFF. The CDR3 nucleotides read TGTGCCATTACGGGGCAGCGGGAAGGAACTGAGCAGTTCTTC.

This clone was seen more than once but under ten times. The chain joins TRBV6-2 or TRBV6-3 to TRBJ1-1; D not certain. CDR3 length: 10 amino acids. V shed 6 bases and J shed 3 bases, with 2 bases lying between them. CDR1 MNHEY and CDR2 SVGEGT come from the germline V gene. The CDR3 sequence: CASRYTEAFF. The DNA of the CDR3 is TGTGCCAGCAGATACACTGAAGCTTTCTTT.

The rearrangement links TRBV5-1 to TRBJ2-1; TRBD1 aligns across 7 bases. V lost 5 bases to trimming and J lost 9 bases; unmatched junction nucleotides: 8. The germline V gene has CDR1 SGHRS and CDR2 YFSETQ. This CDR3 comprises 13 residues. The CDR3: CASSWDSTPEQFF. CDR3 in DNA: TGCGCCAGCAGTTGGGACAGCACCCCTGAGCAGTTCTTC.

The CDR3: CATSRGGQASSYEQYF. The CDR3 DNA sequence: TGTGCCACCAGCAGAGGGGGACAGGCCAGCTCCTACGAGCAGTACTTC. This chain connects TRBV15 to TRBJ2-7; 8 bases map to TRBD1. The junction had 5 bases not matched to a gene; V was cut back by 1 base and J by 0 bases. CDR3 length: 16 amino acids. Germline V gene lookup returns CDR1 LNHNV and CDR2 YYDKDF (reference sequence).

The chain has TRBV25-1 and TRBJ1-6; a weak D match, TRBD1 (5 bases). V dropped 5 bases and J dropped 6 bases, with 29 bases sitting between them. The germline gives CDR1 MGHDK, CDR2 SYGVNS. The CDR3 length is 20 residues. The CDR3: CASSPRFTPRVGGSNSPLHF. The CDR3 DNA follows: TGTGCCAGCAGTCCCCGGTTTACCCCTAGGGTGGGGGGTAGTAATTCACCCCTCCACTTT.

Note on this clone: An end of the junction differs from the germline gene, which may be a read error. The chain recombines TRBV20-1 with TRBJ1-2; 9 bases align to TRBD1. This CDR3 contains 16 residues. CDR1 and CDR2 from the germline V gene are DFQATT and SNEGSKA (reference sequence). CDR3 protein: CSARGATGGLVYGYTF. Written as DNA, the CDR3 is TGCAGTGCTAGGGGTGCTACAGGGGGCCTAGTATATGGCTACACCTTT.

This clone is categorized as large. The V call is TRBV5-1, the J call TRBJ2-1; D is perhaps TRBD1 (5 bases). V shed 3 bases and J shed 3 bases, with 19 bases lying between them. CDR3 length equals 17 residues. From germline, CDR1 is SGHRS and CDR2 YFSETQ. CDR3 in amino acids: CASSSGPVDSLYNEQFF. As DNA, the CDR3 is TGCGCCAGCAGCTCCGGGCCCGTTGACAGCCTCTACAATGAGCAGTTCTTC.

Concerning this clone itself: An end of the junction differs from the germline gene, which may be a read error. The chain couples TRBV11-3 to TRBJ2-7; 9 nucleotides match TRBD2. The germline CDR1 and CDR2 sequences are SGHNT and YENEEA. This CDR3 is built from 16 residues. The CDR3 reads CASGLGRWTSVLEQYF. The CDR3, as DNA: TGTGCCAGCGGCTTAGGGAGATGGACTAGCGTACTGGAGCAGTACTTC.

The chain uses TRBV20-1 and TRBJ2-7; 9 bases line up with TRBD1. This CDR3 contains 15 residues. After removal of 3 bases from V and 5 bases from J, the junction contained 11 bases not matched to a gene. Germline V CDR1 and CDR2: DFQATT, SNEGSKA (reference sequence). CDR3 DNA sequence: TGCAGTGCTAGGGGTGGGACAGGGCATACCAACGAGCAGTACTTC. This sequence encodes CSARGGTGHTNEQYF.

The V and J genes are TRBV6-4 and TRBJ1-6; D is unresolved. CDR3 length equals 14 residues. Germline V CDR1 and CDR2: MRHNA, SNTAGT. The ends were cut back, 4 bases at V and 5 bases at J, with 9 bases in the middle. In DNA, the CDR3 is TGTGCCAGCAGTGCGGACCGAGATAATTCACCCCTCCACTTT. This sequence encodes CASSADRDNSPLHF.

This clone is deemed medium-sized. V usage is TRBV7-9 and J usage is TRBJ2-5; 9 bases line up with TRBD2. The germline gives CDR1 SEHNR, CDR2 FQNEAQ (reference sequence). The ends lost 5 bases at V and 3 bases at J; junction bases unmatched: 13. CDR3 length: 17 residues. Here the CDR3 reads CASSEPFGLAYKETQYF. The CDR3 DNA follows: TGTGCCAGCAGCGAACCCTTTGGACTAGCGTATAAAGAGACCCAGTACTTC.

By frequency in the sample, this clone is medium-sized. The chain uses TRBV9 and TRBJ1-5; 10 nucleotides line up with TRBD1. The junction had 5 bases not matched to a gene; V was cut back by 4 bases and J by 7 bases. Germline V gives CDR1 SGDLS, CDR2 YYNGEE. The CDR3 is 14 amino acids. CDR3 sequence reads: CASSTGQGGQPQHF. The CDR3 DNA reads as TGTGCCAGCAGCACTGGACAGGGGGGACAGCCCCAGCATTTT.